This passage covers 21 T cell receptor beta chains from one sample sequenced in a study of T cells expressing NK-cell markers. TCRdb reprocessed the 5' RACE reads, keeping one entry per CDR3 protein, no DNA. The sample totals about 400,000 distinct CDR3 sequences. The sample comprised blood T cells: a sorted CD56 or NKG2C T cell subset, CD4+ or CD8+ T cells, or bulk PBMC T cells (not recorded which). These receptors were collected from a woman aged 45-60 years in good health.

The CDR3 here is CASSELVNTGELFF. The chain couples TRBV6-1 to TRBJ2-2. The germline V gene encodes CDR1 MNHNS and CDR2 SASEGT. This CDR3 contains 14 residues.

V usage is TRBV7-9 and J usage is TRBJ2-7; TCRdb selects TRBD2, and the lack of DNA leaves this call unchecked. Germline assignment: CDR1 SEHNR and CDR2 FQNEAQ (reference sequence). CDR3 length: 16 residues. The CDR3 loop is CASSLAGLAESYEQYF. The full variable domain, completed using reference TRBV7-9 and TRBJ2-7, is DTGVSQNPRHKITKRGQNVTFRCDPISEHNRLYWYRQTLGQGPEFLTYFQNEAQLEKSRLLSDRFSAERPKGSFSTLEIQRTEQGDSAMYLCASSLAGLAESYEQYFGPGTRLTVT.

The chain couples TRBV7-9 to TRBJ1-1. Germline values: CDR1 SEHNR, CDR2 FQNEAQ (reference sequence). The CDR3 covers 12 residues. CDR3 residues: CASSPRSGDAFF.

The chain recombines TRBV5-1 with TRBJ1-6; TCRdb reports TRBD1, a call that lacks DNA to check it against. Germline CDR1 SGHRS, CDR2 YFSETQ. CDR3 size: 14 residues. The CDR3 protein is CASSPGPRNSPLHF.

This rearrangement joins TRBV29-1 to TRBJ2-1; the D gene TCRdb calls, TRBD1, cannot be checked with no DNA. The CDR3 is 15 amino acids. From germline, CDR1 is SQVTM and CDR2 ANQGSEA. The CDR3 protein is CSAVRTGVEHNEQFF.

This CDR3 is CASGFSSEQYF. The rearrangement uses TRBV12-5 and TRBJ2-7. From germline, CDR1 is LGHNT and CDR2 FRNRAP. The CDR3 has 11 amino acids.

This sequence joins TRBV11-2 and TRBJ2-1; TCRdb's D gene call, TRBD2, goes unchecked for lack of DNA. This CDR3 contains 16 residues. Germline V lookup: CDR1 SGHAT, CDR2 FQNNGV. This CDR3 reads CASSPGTSGRSNEQFF.

The chain is built from TRBV10-3 and TRBJ2-5. Germline CDR1 reads ENHRY; CDR2 reads SYGVKD. The CDR3 totals 13 residues. The CDR3 protein is CATRGTLQETQYF.

V is TRBV12-3 or TRBV12-4 and J is TRBJ2-1. CDR3 length: 14 amino acids. The chain's CDR3 is CASSLMSTLREQFF.

CDR3 amino acids: CASSRQEGSSYNEQFF. V usage is TRBV14 and J usage is TRBJ2-1; the TCRdb call, TRBD1, lacks DNA for checking. CDR1 and CDR2 (germline): SGHDN, FVKESK. This CDR3 is built from 16 residues.

The genes are TRBV10-1 and TRBJ2-7; the D call of TRBD2 rests on TCRdb alone, since no DNA is present to check it. There are 16 residues in the CDR3. Looked up from germline, CDR1 is WNHNN and CDR2 is SYGVQD (reference sequence). CDR3 sequence: CASSEAGLGGPREQYF.

The chain couples TRBV4-1 to TRBJ1-5; TCRdb returns TRBD1, unconfirmable since there is no DNA. This CDR3 is built from 19 residues. Germline V gene data show CDR1 as MGHRA and CDR2 as YSYEKL. The chain's CDR3 is CASSQGTGTGSYSNQPQHF.

V is TRBV29-1 and J is TRBJ2-6; the TCRdb D gene call, TRBD1, has no DNA to confirm it. CDR3 length: 15 residues. Per germline, CDR1 SQVTM and CDR2 ANQGSEA. This CDR3 is CSVEEVARGANVLTF. Full variable domain (rest looked up from reference TRBV29-1 and TRBJ2-6): SAVISQKPSRDICQRGTSLTIQCQVDSQVTMMFWYRQQPGQSLTLIATANQGSEATYESGFVIDKFPISRPNLTFSTLTVSNMSPEDSSIYLCSVEEVARGANVLTFGAGSRLTVL.

Here the CDR3 reads CSARGGRYGYTF. V usage is TRBV20-1 and J usage is TRBJ1-2; TCRdb designates TRBD1, a call that cannot be tested without DNA. The CDR3 runs 12 residues. Germline CDR1 and CDR2: DFQATT and SNEGSKA (reference sequence).

The genes are TRBV3-1 and TRBJ2-5; without DNA, the TCRdb call of TRBD1 cannot be checked. Germline CDR1 reads LGHDT; CDR2 reads YNNKEL (reference sequence). The CDR3 runs 20 residues. CDR3 amino acids: CASSQEGKVLDRSPQETQYF.

This chain uses TRBV20-1 with TRBJ2-3; the TCRdb D gene call, TRBD1, has no DNA to confirm it. This CDR3 has 15 amino acids. Germline V gives CDR1 DFQATT, CDR2 SNEGSKA (reference sequence). The CDR3 reads CSVESARPSTDTQYF.

This chain connects TRBV12-3 or TRBV12-4 to TRBJ2-3. This CDR3 is built from 13 residues. The chain's CDR3 is CASSLTSPDTQYF.

The chain combines TRBV29-1 with TRBJ2-1; TCRdb reports TRBD1, a call that lacks DNA to check it against. The CDR3 runs 14 residues. Per the germline V gene, CDR1 is SQVTM and CDR2 is ANQGSEA. CDR3: CSVEYGGANGEQFF.

V gene TRBV25-1 combines with J gene TRBJ2-7; TCRdb calls TRBD1, which cannot be checked without DNA. Germline CDR1 and CDR2: MGHDK and SYGVNS. The CDR3 totals 13 residues. CDR3 in amino acids: CASRGQVSYEQYF.

The gene calls are TRBV7-2 and TRBJ2-4; with no DNA, the TCRdb D assignment of TRBD1 cannot be verified. The germline gives CDR1 SGHTA, CDR2 FQGNSA. This CDR3 has 13 residues. This CDR3 reads CASSNGQGPIQYF. The full variable domain, completed using reference TRBV7-2 and TRBJ2-4, is GAGVSQSPSNKVTEKGKDVELRCDPISGHTALYWYRQSLGQGLEFLIYFQGNSAPDKSGLPSDRFSAERTGGSVSTLTIQRTQQEDSAVYLCASSNGQGPIQYFGAGTRLSVL.

The V gene is TRBV7-8, the J gene TRBJ2-5; TCRdb gives TRBD2 as the D gene, but with no DNA this cannot be confirmed. This CDR3 has 15 amino acids. Germline V CDR1 and CDR2: SGHVS, FQNEAQ. The CDR3 reads CASSLEGTSLGTQYF. Full variable domain (rest looked up from reference TRBV7-8 and TRBJ2-5): GAGVSQSPRYKVAKRGQDVALRCDPISGHVSLFWYQQALGQGPEFLTYFQNEAQLDKSGLPSDRFFAERPEGSVSTLKIQRTQQEDSAVYLCASSLEGTSLGTQYFGPGTRLLVL.